These T cell receptor beta chains were read from a single sample in a study of T-cell reconstitution after alpha-beta-depleted transplantation in children. TCRdb reprocessed the PCR reads with MiXCR, giving one entry per CDR3 protein. The sample has 550,000 to 600,000 distinct CDR3 sequences; 20% to 25% are singletons. The material sequenced was PBMCs, mostly from graft donor cells, taken 360 days after TCRalphabeta/CD19-depleted stem cell transplant. These TCRs come from a boy under three years old who had a stem cell transplant for acute myeloid leukemia, so the T cells may come from the graft donor. Each CDR3 is given with its conserved first and last residue. The order of the fields is D gene, V gene, J gene, clone size, CDR3 DNA, CDR3 protein. The D gene is left open where the match is weak. The listing skips clone size in some rows; elsewhere it reads once, few, many or a size class.

TRBD1	TRBV20-1	TRBJ1-2	-	TGCAGTGCTCAGGACAGGGTTCGGCTGTTGGGCTACACCTTC	CSAQDRVRLLGYTF
-	TRBV20-1	TRBJ2-7	few	TGCAGTGCTAACCTGGGGCCCGACAGGTTTGCCTACGAGCAGTACTTC	CSANLGPDRFAYEQYF
-	TRBV12-3/TRBV12-4	TRBJ2-2	-	TGTGCCAGCAGCATAGGGGGGGTTGCCGGGGAGCTGTTTTTT	CASSIGGVAGELFF
-	TRBV20-1	TRBJ2-5	-	TGCAGTGCCGGGGCAGGGCAAGAGACCCAGTACTTC	CSAGAGQETQYF
-	TRBV20-1	TRBJ2-3	-	TGCAGTGCTCCTCCCGGGGCGGGGGCGAACACAGATACGCAGTATTTT	CSAPPGAGANTDTQYF
-	TRBV20-1	TRBJ2-1	-	TGCAGTACGGGACAACTTTACAATGAGCAGTTCTTC	CSTGQLYNEQFF
-	TRBV7-9	TRBJ2-4	few	TGTGCCAGCAGCTTAAGGGGGGACGAAAACATTCAGTACTTC	CASSLRGDENIQYF
-	TRBV12-3/TRBV12-4	TRBJ1-1	few	TGTGCCAGCAGTTTAGGGCGGGGCACTTTCGCTGAAGCTTTCTTT	CASSLGRGTFAEAFF
-	TRBV6-5	TRBJ1-3	-	TGTGCCAGCAGTTACTCGGGGGTAATGGACACCATATATTTT	CASSYSGVMDTIYF
-	TRBV10-3	TRBJ2-7	few	TGTGCCATCAGAGGGGCAGCCTCCTACGAGCAGTACTTC	CAIRGAASYEQYF
-	TRBV7-9	TRBJ2-2	-	TGTGCCAGCAATCCCGGGACCGGGGAGCTGTTTTTT	CASNPGTGELFF
TRBD2	TRBV2	TRBJ2-5	-	TGTGCCAGCAATGGCGGGACTAGCGAGGACCAAGAGACCCAGTACTTC	CASNGGTSEDQETQYF
-	TRBV11-2	TRBJ2-7	few	TGTGCCAGCAGCCGAGTCCCTAATTCGGGGGTGTGGTCCTACGAGCAGTACTTC	CASSRVPNSGVWSYEQYF
TRBD2	TRBV12-3/TRBV12-4	TRBJ2-3	few	TGTGCCAGCACTCCCGGTTGGCTAGCGGGGCGATACACAGATACGCAGTATTTT	CASTPGWLAGRYTDTQYF
TRBD2	TRBV12-3/TRBV12-4	TRBJ2-1	once	TGTGCCAGCAGTCCTATAGCGGGGGGGCTCTCCTACAATGAGCAGTTCTTC	CASSPIAGGLSYNEQFF
-	TRBV29-1	TRBJ2-7	few	TGCAGCGTTCGCGGAGAGGGCTACGAGCAGTACTTC	CSVRGEGYEQYF
-	TRBV28	TRBJ1-2	-	TGTGCCAGCAGTTTGGGAGTTTACACTAACTATGGCTACACCTTC	CASSLGVYTNYGYTF
-	TRBV19	TRBJ1-5	-	TGTGCCAGTACGAAGGCAAATCAGCCCCAGCATTTT	CASTKANQPQHF
TRBD1	TRBV5-1	TRBJ2-3	many	TGCGCCAGCAGCTTGGGGCCTGAGGGGGCCGGCACAGATACGCAGTATTTT	CASSLGPEGAGTDTQYF
-	TRBV5-1	TRBJ2-3	many	TGCGCCAGCTCGGTTTCAATGGGGGCTCCAGATACGCAGTATTTT	CASSVSMGAPDTQYF
-	TRBV7-6	TRBJ2-1	few	TGTGCCAGCAGCCCGCCTATGCGAGAGCAGTTCTTC	CASSPPMREQFF
-	TRBV7-6	TRBJ2-1	-	TGTGCCAGCAGCCCCCGGGAGAACAACTACAATGAGCAGTTCTTC	CASSPRENNYNEQFF
-	TRBV7-2	TRBJ2-5	few	TGTGCCAGCAGCAGACAGCCAAGTACTGAGACCCAGTACTTC	CASSRQPSTETQYF
TRBD1	TRBV5-1	TRBJ2-1	many	TGCGCCAGCAGCTTGGCTTGGGACAGCAACTCCAATGAGCAGTTCTTC	CASSLAWDSNSNEQFF
TRBD2	TRBV12-3/TRBV12-4	TRBJ2-7	once	TGTGCCAGCAGCTTAGGACTAGCGGGGAACCACGAGCAGTACTTC	CASSLGLAGNHEQYF
-	TRBV24-1	TRBJ1-1	many	TGTGCCACCAGTCAGAACACTGAAGCTTTCTTT	CATSQNTEAFF
-	TRBV12-3/TRBV12-4	TRBJ2-3	many	TGTGCCAGCAGTTGGGCTAGTGGGGCAGATACGCAGTATTTT	CASSWASGADTQYF
-	TRBV12-3/TRBV12-4	TRBJ2-7	-	TGTGCCAGCAGTTTGAAGGCAGAGGGCGAGCAGTACTTC	CASSLKAEGEQYF
TRBD1	TRBV24-1	TRBJ2-5	-	TGTGCCACCAGGTCTTCGGGGACAGCAGAGACCCAGTACTTC	CATRSSGTAETQYF
TRBD2	TRBV7-3	TRBJ2-1	-	TGTGCCAGCAGCACTAGCGGGGTTAACAATGAGCAGTTCTTC	CASSTSGVNNEQFF
-	TRBV3-1	TRBJ1-2	many	TGTGCCAGCAGCCAAGACGGAGTTCCTGACAACTATGGCTACACCTTC	CASSQDGVPDNYGYTF
-	TRBV2	TRBJ2-1	-	TGTGCCAGCAGTGTTGATGTCGGATTAGAGGCCAGCTCCTACAATGAGCAGTTCTTC	CASSVDVGLEASSYNEQFF
-	TRBV12-3/TRBV12-4	TRBJ1-2	few	TGTGCCAGCAGTTTACCGGGGGTTTACAACTATGGCTACACCTTC	CASSLPGVYNYGYTF
-	TRBV7-2	TRBJ2-3	-	TGTGCCAGCAGCTCCTTTTGGGCAGATACGCAGTATTTT	CASSSFWADTQYF
-	TRBV20-1	TRBJ1-6	-	TGCAGTGCTAGAGACAGGTCGTCCTATAATTCACCCCTCCACTTT	CSARDRSSYNSPLHF
-	TRBV5-1	TRBJ2-2	many	TGCGCCAGCAGCGGCAGCACCTCAGGGGAGCTGTTTTTT	CASSGSTSGELFF